This T cell receptor (beta chain) was sequenced in a study of cytomegalovirus exposure and HLA in healthy donors. About the research overall: From 150 million to 200 million T cells, an earlier analysis saw approximately 110 million unique TCR beta sequences. Study findings and constraints: The HLA-A and HLA-B alleles of most subjects were reportedly predicted accurately from TCR beta sequences. In an earlier analysis, about 87% or about 30%: the productive usage of most TCR beta V segments.

V shed 5 bases and J 2 bases; nucleotides not matched to a gene: 9. This CDR3 region has 15 residues. The V gene's germline CDR1 is SGHVS and CDR2 FNYEAQ. Vbeta (60) and Jbeta (13) primers were used in the PCR. Clones were read by immunoSEQ multiplex PCR, and TCRdb kept only the in-frame ones, dropping some. The sample shows about 77,000 clones, 60% to 85% of them seen only once. Comments on this clone: Its antigen is still unknown.

Material for sequencing was PBMCs. The chain couples TRBV7-6 to TRBJ2-7, with 7 bases fitting TRBD1. The TCR sequence derives from a man between 40 and 49 years old in good health and CMV-seronegative. DNA for the CDR3: TGTGCCAGCAGCCTACTAACAGGGGAAGCCTACGAGCAGTACTTC. Protein: CASSLLTGEAYEQYF.